What follows are 30 T cell receptor beta chains derived from one specimen sequenced in a study of T cell responses to AZD1222 COVID-19 vaccine. The method was immunoSEQ multiplex PCR; TCRdb's version includes in-frame clones alone and lacks a portion of them. In the table there are under 200,000 clones, more than 70% of which are singletons. The source was peripheral blood, collected 28 days after the second AZD1222 dose. The receptors were gathered from an adult who received the AZD1222 COVID-19 vaccine.

The rearrangement uses TRBV6-2 or TRBV6-3 and TRBJ2-5; the match to TRBD1 covers 7 bases. V lost 5 bases and J lost 1; bases outside the gene matches: 4. Germline assignment: CDR1 MNHEY and CDR2 SVGEGT. CDR3 length equals 14 residues. This chain's CDR3 is CASSDGTAQETQYF. The CDR3 DNA reads TGTGCCAGCAGTGATGGGACAGCCCAAGAGACCCAGTACTTC.

The chain couples TRBV5-1 to TRBJ2-2; D not certain. The germline V gene encodes CDR1 SGHRS and CDR2 YFSETQ. Trimming pared 3 bases from V and 4 bases from J, leaving 7 bases between. The CDR3 consists of 13 residues. The CDR3 spells CASSSQSTGELFF. The CDR3 nucleotides are TGCGCCAGCAGCTCCCAGAGCACCGGGGAGCTGTTTTTT.

V is TRBV30 and J is TRBJ2-7, with 7 bases identical to TRBD2. Germline V gene lookup returns CDR1 GTSNPN and CDR2 SVGIG (reference sequence). This CDR3 is 13 amino acids long. V lost 6 bases, J lost 2 bases, and 7 bases stayed unmatched. CDR3 sequence reads: CACPVAGTYEQYF. Written as DNA, the CDR3 is TGTGCCTGCCCGGTAGCGGGTACCTACGAGCAGTACTTC.

The chain links TRBV4-3 to TRBJ2-3, with D perhaps TRBD1 or TRBD2 (5 bases each). The germline CDR1 and CDR2 sequences are LGHNA and YSLEER. Trimming pared 3 bases from V and 4 bases from J, leaving 11 bases between. CDR3 length equals 14 residues. The CDR3 here is CASSQGEGPDTQYF. The CDR3, as DNA: TGCGCCAGCAGCCAGGGAGAGGGACCAGATACGCAGTATTTT.

The rearrangement links TRBV19 to TRBJ2-6; unclear D gene. V was cut by 3 bases and J by 1 base, with 10 bases left in between. The CDR3 runs 16 residues. CDR1 and CDR2 (germline): LNHDA, SQIVND (reference sequence). The CDR3 bases are TGTGCCAGTAGTATGGACGGTCTATCTGGGGCCAACGTCCTGACTTTC. Protein product: CASSMDGLSGANVLTF.

Concerning this clone: The same CDR3 is also encoded by other DNA sequences in this sample. The gene calls are TRBV7-3 and TRBJ2-1; no reliable D call. The CDR3 has 15 residues. Trimming cost V 2 bases and J 0 bases, with 8 bases left between them. Germline loops: CDR1 SGHTA, CDR2 FQGTGA. The CDR3 coding sequence is TGTGCCAGCAGCTTATCCTCTGGCTCCTACAATGAGCAGTTCTTC. Its protein product is CASSLSSGSYNEQFF.

The chain couples TRBV9 to TRBJ1-2; maybe TRBD1 (6 bases). The ends were cut back, 3 bases at V and 4 bases at J, with 22 bases in the middle. Germline loops: CDR1 SGDLS, CDR2 YYNGEE. The CDR3 contains 17 residues. The CDR3 DNA reads as TGTGCCAGCAGCGAAGGGCCGGCCCGAGGAGGGGGCTATGGCTACACCTTC. Translation gives CASSEGPARGGGYGYTF. Filled out from reference TRBV9 and TRBJ1-2, the complete variable domain reads DSGVTQTPKHLITATGQRVTLRCSPRSGDLSVYWYQQSLDQGLQFLIQYYNGEERAKGNILERFSAQQFPDLHSELNLSSLELGDSALYFCASSEGPARGGGYGYTFGSGTRLTVV.

The chain uses TRBV4-2 and TRBJ2-7; 7 nucleotides agree with TRBD1. V dropped 3 bases and J dropped 0; count of bases not matched to a gene: 2. The CDR3 spans 14 residues. Per germline, CDR1 LGHNA and CDR2 YNFKEQ. The CDR3 loop reads CASSQGQSSYEQYF. The CDR3 DNA follows: TGTGCCAGCAGCCAGGGACAGAGCTCCTACGAGCAGTACTTC.

This clone was counted only a few times. This chain connects TRBV9 to TRBJ1-4, with D possibly being TRBD1 (5 bases). Per the germline V gene, CDR1 is SGDLS and CDR2 is YYNGEE. The CDR3 is 16 amino acids. Trimming stripped 2 bases from V and 2 bases from J, with 13 bases between. CDR3 nucleotide sequence: TGTGCCAGCAGCGTTGGGGGAAGAAGCACTAATGAAAAACTGTTTTTT. Encoded protein: CASSVGGRSTNEKLFF.

The CDR3 DNA sequence: TGTGCCAGCAGCTTTGCGGGGCAGGCTGAAGCTTTCTTT. This translates into CASSFAGQAEAFF. This sequence joins TRBV7-9 and TRBJ1-1, with D maybe TRBD1 (5 bases). V was pared by 3 bases and J by 6 bases, with 11 bases between. Germline V gives CDR1 SEHNR, CDR2 FQNEAQ (reference sequence). This CDR3 is built from 13 residues.

The chain couples TRBV5-1 to TRBJ2-7; tentatively, D is TRBD2 (5 bases). Per germline, CDR1 SGHRS and CDR2 YFSETQ. This CDR3 has 13 amino acids. The V and J ends lost 0 bases and 3 bases respectively, with 7 bases between them. CDR3 sequence (DNA): TGCGCCAGCAGCTTGGGTAGCGACTACGAGCAGTACTTC. It encodes CASSLGSDYEQYF.

This sequence joins TRBV14 and TRBJ1-6; the D is unclear. This CDR3 has 12 residues. Trimming stripped 0 bases from V and 12 bases from J, with 6 bases between. CDR1 is SGHDN, CDR2 FVKESK, per germline. The CDR3 DNA reads as TGTGCCAGCAGCCAAGAGGCCGGACCCCTCCACTTT. It is translated as CASSQEAGPLHF.

The V gene is TRBV6-2 or TRBV6-3, the J gene TRBJ2-3, with a tentative D call TRBD2 (6 bases). V lost 2 bases to trimming and J lost 6 bases, with 12 bases between them. This CDR3 is built from 14 residues. Germline loops: CDR1 MNHEY, CDR2 SVGEGT. CDR3 bases: TGTGCCAGCAGTTACGGGGGGAGTTGGGATACGCAGTATTTT. As protein: CASSYGGSWDTQYF.

The V call is TRBV28, the J call TRBJ2-7; D unclear. CDR1 is MDHEN and CDR2 is SYDVKM in the germline V gene. V gave up 8 bases and J gave up 4 bases, with 9 bases separating them. CDR3 length equals 11 residues. Written as DNA, the CDR3 is TGTGCCAGCCGGTACGATTACGAGCAGTACTTC. It is translated as CASRYDYEQYF.

This chain joins TRBV7-2 and TRBJ2-5; TRBD2 is a possible D gene (6 bases). Looked up from germline, CDR1 is SGHTA and CDR2 is FQGNSA. This CDR3 comprises 14 residues. Trimming pared 0 bases from V and 7 bases from J, leaving 12 bases between. The CDR3 DNA sequence: TGTGCCAGCAGCTTAGCCCGCGGGGCGGGGACCCAGTACTTC. It specifies CASSLARGAGTQYF. Based on the CDR3 plus reference TRBV7-2 and TRBJ2-5, the full variable domain is GAGVSQSPSNKVTEKGKDVELRCDPISGHTALYWYRQSLGQGLEFLIYFQGNSAPDKSGLPSDRFSAERTGGSVSTLTIQRTQQEDSAVYLCASSLARGAGTQYFGPGTRLLVL.

The V and J genes are TRBV7-3 and TRBJ2-1, with D hard to call. This CDR3 is 15 amino acids long. Germline V lookup: CDR1 SGHTA, CDR2 FQGTGA. V was shortened by 0 bases and J by 6 bases, with 12 bases between the two germline ends. For the CDR3, the DNA is TGTGCCAGCAGCTTAACGCTTGGACGGTCCAATGAGCAGTTCTTC. It codes for CASSLTLGRSNEQFF.

The chain couples TRBV7-9 to TRBJ2-2, with D perhaps assigned TRBD1 or TRBD2 (5 bases each). The CDR3 is made up of 15 amino acids. Germline values: CDR1 SEHNR, CDR2 FQNEAQ (reference sequence). The V end lost 5 bases, the J end lost 6 bases, and 16 bases lay between the germline ends. This CDR3 reads CASSVRGALAGELFF. Here the CDR3 DNA reads TGTGCCAGCAGCGTGAGGGGCGCGCTCGCCGGGGAGCTGTTTTTT.

The CDR3 loop is CASSLHGSYEQYF. DNA of the CDR3: TGTGCCAGCAGCTTGCACGGCTCCTACGAGCAGTACTTC. This chain uses TRBV5-4 with TRBJ2-7; D gene ambiguous. Germline V gene lookup returns CDR1 SGHNT and CDR2 YYREEE (reference sequence). Trimming shortened V by 1 base and J by 0 bases, and 5 bases separated the two germline ends. The CDR3 has 13 residues.

The chain is built from TRBV25-1 and TRBJ2-3, with 7 bases fitting TRBD1. Trimming cost V 4 bases and J 8 bases; bases outside gene matches: 6. Germline V lookup: CDR1 MGHDK, CDR2 SYGVNS. The CDR3 sequence is 13 residues long. CDR3 nucleotide sequence: TGTGCCAGCAGTGGCCAGGGGGAGAGTACGCAGTATTTT. Translation gives CASSGQGESTQYF.

CDR3 sequence reads: CASSLSGLAGAKGTQYF. CDR3 coding DNA: TGTGCCAGCAGCCTTTCCGGACTAGCGGGGGCCAAAGGGACCCAGTACTTC. The rearrangement uses TRBV7-9 and TRBJ2-5; 13 nucleotides match TRBD2. Germline CDR1 and CDR2: SEHNR and FQNEAQ (reference sequence). The trim removed 5 bases at V and 7 bases at J, leaving 13 bases unmatched. The CDR3 loop spans 17 amino acids.

This chain links TRBV4-3 with TRBJ2-7, with 11 nucleotides matching TRBD2. Looked up from germline, CDR1 is LGHNA and CDR2 is YSLEER. With V trimmed by 0 bases and J by 2 bases, 9 bases remained unmatched. This CDR3 contains 18 residues. The CDR3 coding sequence is TGCGCCAGCAGCCAAGATCTGACTAGCGGGAACCCTCCCTACGAGCAGTACTTC. The encoded protein is CASSQDLTSGNPPYEQYF.

The chain is built from TRBV3-1 (or the pseudogene TRBV3-2) and TRBJ2-1, with a weak D call TRBD2 (6 bases). Germline V gives CDR1 LGHDT, CDR2 YNNKEL (reference sequence). Trimming shortened V by 7 bases and J by 9 bases, and 22 bases separated the two germline ends. CDR3 length: 15 residues. The DNA for the CDR3 is TGTGCCAGCACCCTAAGTCCTAGCGAGACGGGTGAGCAGTTCTTC. Translated: CASTLSPSETGEQFF.

In its sample, this clone was seen a few times. V is TRBV30 and J is TRBJ2-1; a possible D gene is TRBD2 (5 bases). V was shortened by 0 bases and J by 7 bases, with 10 bases between the two germline ends. The length of the CDR3 is 13 residues. Germline V CDR1 and CDR2: GTSNPN, SVGIG (reference sequence). CDR3 coding DNA: TGTGCCTGGAGTGTAGGACGGGATAATGAGCAGTTCTTC. Protein product: CAWSVGRDNEQFF.

The genes are TRBV7-9 and TRBJ2-1; D perhaps matches TRBD2 (7 bases). Deletions cut 0 bases from V and 8 bases from J, with 11 bases between. The V gene's germline CDR1 is SEHNR and CDR2 FQNEAQ (reference sequence). This CDR3 spans 14 amino acids. The CDR3: CASSLAGGGDEQFF. The DNA of the CDR3 is TGTGCCAGCAGCTTAGCGGGAGGGGGAGATGAGCAGTTCTTC.

The CDR3 sequence is CASSNTGAQFTEAFF. In DNA, the CDR3 is TGTGCCAGCAGCAACACAGGGGCCCAATTCACTGAAGCTTTCTTT. The V gene is TRBV5-4, the J gene TRBJ1-1; 7 bases map to TRBD1. The CDR3 is 15 amino acids. V was pared by 4 bases and J by 4 bases, with 10 bases of the junction left unmatched. CDR1 SGHNT and CDR2 YYREEE come from the germline V gene (reference sequence). Based on the CDR3 plus reference TRBV5-4 and TRBJ1-1, the full variable domain is ETGVTQSPTHLIKTRGQQVTLRCSSQSGHNTVSWYQQALGQGPQFIFQYYREEENGRGNFPPRFSGLQFPNYSSELNVNALELDDSALYLCASSNTGAQFTEAFFGQGTRLTVV.

This chain uses TRBV28 with TRBJ2-1; 7 bases are a match to TRBD1. The CDR3 runs 14 residues. Germline CDR1 and CDR2: MDHEN and SYDVKM. The V segment lost 6 bases and the J segment 9 bases; nucleotides outside the gene matches: 11. CDR3 sequence (DNA): TGTGCCAGCAGCTCTGACAGGGTTGACGGTGAGCAGTTCTTC. It encodes CASSSDRVDGEQFF.

J is TRBJ2-5 and V is TRBV6-5; weak D call: TRBD2 (6 bases). CDR1 MNHEY and CDR2 SVGAGI come from the germline V gene. V was trimmed by 6 bases and J by 1 base, leaving 15 bases between them. This CDR3 is 15 amino acids long. The CDR3 region is CASSYSGALQETQYF. The CDR3 coding sequence is TGTGCCAGCAGCTATAGCGGAGCACTCCAAGAGACCCAGTACTTC.

This CDR3 is CASSEVGGGQPQHF. The CDR3, as DNA: TGTGCCAGCAGTGAGGTAGGGGGAGGTCAGCCCCAGCATTTT. The J gene is TRBJ1-5, the V gene TRBV6-1; D is possibly TRBD1 (6 bases). In germline, CDR1 is MNHNS, CDR2 SASEGT. The CDR3 is 14 amino acids. Trimming removed 3 bases at V and 6 bases at J, with 12 bases between.

In its sample, this clone was seen once. The V and J genes are TRBV6-5 and TRBJ2-4; 12 nucleotides line up with TRBD1. This CDR3 is 13 amino acids long. The trim removed 8 bases at V and 7 bases at J, leaving 3 bases unmatched. Germline V gene sequence: CDR1 MNHEY, CDR2 SVGAGI. The CDR3 DNA follows: TGTGCCAGCCAGGGGACAGGGGGCAACATTCAGTACTTC. Its protein product is CASQGTGGNIQYF.

This sequence joins TRBV11-3 and TRBJ2-3; weak D call: TRBD2 (6 bases). Germline V lookup: CDR1 SGHNT, CDR2 YENEEA. V shed 4 bases and J shed 2 bases, with 13 bases lying between them. This CDR3 region has 15 residues. For the CDR3, the DNA is TGTGCCAGCAGCTCGGGCGGGACGCACACAGATACGCAGTATTTT. This encodes CASSSGGTHTDTQYF.